This TCR beta chain derives from a study of CD8 T cells in ankylosing spondylitis. This clonotype was counted at least ten times. Its specificity is not known. Making the TCR beta libraries involved quantitative 5'-RACE with molecular barcodes. Via MiXCR, TCRdb re-called the 5' RACE reads, giving one row per CDR3 protein. The sample consists of around 230,000 distinct CDR3 sequences, around 9.2% of them appearing once. This CDR3 comprises 15 residues. The V gene's germline CDR1 is DFQATT and CDR2 SNEGSKA (reference sequence). Trimming cost V 1 base and J 4 bases, with 14 bases left between them. Overall study findings and caveats: Disease-linked clones reportedly concentrated significantly in matched ankylosing spondylitis synovial fluid.

The V and J genes are TRBV20-1 and TRBJ2-1; weak D call: TRBD2 (5 bases). The source is a male donor with ankylosing spondylitis or in good health (not recorded which). Material: blood, either unsorted or a sorted T cell fraction (not recorded which). CDR3 protein: CSARAGRARYNEQFF. The CDR3 region has the DNA TGCAGTGCTAGAGCGGGGAGAGCAAGGTACAATGAGCAGTTCTTC.